The T cell receptor beta chain described here comes from a study of cytomegalovirus exposure and HLA in healthy donors. Across the study: Among about 200 million T cells, an earlier analysis found 117 million unique TCR beta sequences.

Primers included in the PCR were 60 Vbeta and 13 Jbeta primers. Sequencing was performed with immunoSEQ multiplex PCR; in TCRdb, only in-frame clones are kept and a portion is missing. The repertoire table contains around 48,000 clones. This CDR3 region has 14 residues. This TCR was recovered from a female donor in good health and CMV-seronegative. The sequenced sample was PBMCs. V and J are TRBV1 and TRBJ1-5; TRBD1, the table's D call, was not compared with the DNA. TRBV1 is tagged as a pseudogene. The CDR3 loop reads CTSSFRVGNQPQHF. The CDR3, as DNA: TGCACCAGCAGCTTCAGGGTCGGCAATCAGCCCCAGCATTTT.